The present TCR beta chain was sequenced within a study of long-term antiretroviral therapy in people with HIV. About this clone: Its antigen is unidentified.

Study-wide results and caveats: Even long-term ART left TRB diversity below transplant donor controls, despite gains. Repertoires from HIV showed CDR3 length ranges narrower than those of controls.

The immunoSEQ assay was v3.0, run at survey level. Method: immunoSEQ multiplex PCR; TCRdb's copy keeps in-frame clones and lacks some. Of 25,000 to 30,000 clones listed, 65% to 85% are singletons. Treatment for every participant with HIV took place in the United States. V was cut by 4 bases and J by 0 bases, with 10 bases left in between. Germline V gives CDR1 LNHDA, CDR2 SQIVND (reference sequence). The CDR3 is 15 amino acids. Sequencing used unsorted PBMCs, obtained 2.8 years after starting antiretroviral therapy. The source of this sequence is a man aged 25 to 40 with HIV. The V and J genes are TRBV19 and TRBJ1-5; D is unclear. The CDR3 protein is CASSKVPNSNQPQHF. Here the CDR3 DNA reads TGTGCCAGTAGTAAGGTCCCTAATAGCAATCAGCCCCAGCATTTT.